These 26 T cell receptor beta chains originate from one sample sequenced in a study of T cell repertoires in cytomegalovirus infection. Their antigens remain unidentified. TCRdb reprocessed the reads via MiXCR and lists one record per CDR3 protein. Here the sample spans about 110,000 distinct CDR3 sequences, around 28% being singletons. This specimen was CD8+ T cells from cultured PBMCs, taken from culture after CMV antigen stimulation. The source of these receptors is a human donor in good health (CMV status not recorded). Some clones in this sample may be carry-over from other donors' samples.

V and J are TRBV5-6 and TRBJ2-2, with 9 bases lining up with TRBD2. CDR3 length: 17 amino acids. In germline, CDR1 is SGHDT, CDR2 YYEEEE. The junction had 6 bases not matched to a gene; V was cut back by 0 bases and J by 3 bases. CDR3 loop: CASSLGLAGKDTGELFF. The DNA for the CDR3 is TGTGCCAGCAGCTTGGGGCTAGCGGGGAAGGACACCGGGGAGCTGTTTTTT.

This clonotype was seen more than once but under ten times. J is TRBJ1-1 and V is TRBV19, with D hard to call. V was trimmed by 3 bases and J by 4 bases, leaving 9 bases between them. Germline-derived CDR1 and CDR2 are LNHDA and SQIVND (reference sequence). The CDR3 is 13 amino acids. This CDR3 is CASSISTGTEAFF. Written as DNA, the CDR3 is TGTGCCAGTAGTATCTCTACGGGCACTGAAGCTTTCTTT.

The V call is TRBV10-2, the J call TRBJ1-1; D call uncertain. The CDR3 covers 13 residues. Germline V gives CDR1 WSHSY, CDR2 SAAADI. Trimming stripped 3 bases from V and 5 bases from J, with 10 bases between. The CDR3 DNA sequence: TGCGCCAGCAGTGAAGAGTATTGGACTGAAGCTTTCTTT. Amino acids: CASSEEYWTEAFF.

This clonotype has only a few counts. The V gene is TRBV27, the J gene TRBJ1-5, with no clear D. CDR1 and CDR2 (germline): MNHEY, SMNVEV (reference sequence). Trimming shortened V by 5 bases and J by 2 bases, and 13 bases separated the two germline ends. The CDR3 loop spans 15 amino acids. The chain's CDR3 is CASSAYWGGNQPQHF. The CDR3 nucleotides are TGTGCCAGCAGTGCCTACTGGGGAGGCAATCAGCCCCAGCATTTT.

The V call is TRBV19, the J call TRBJ1-5, with D possibly TRBD1 on 5 matching bases. V lost 5 bases, J lost 3 bases, and 14 bases lay in between. This CDR3 spans 15 amino acids. CDR1 is LNHDA, CDR2 SQIVND, per germline (reference sequence). In DNA form, the CDR3 reads TGTGCCAGTAGTGCCCTGGGACGGACCAATCAGCCCCAGCATTTT. This encodes CASSALGRTNQPQHF.

This clonotype has only a few counts. The chain links TRBV4-1 to TRBJ1-2; 7 nucleotides match TRBD1. The V segment lost 1 base and the J segment 2 bases; nucleotides outside the gene matches: 4. Germline V gene lookup returns CDR1 MGHRA and CDR2 YSYEKL. CDR3 length equals 15 residues. The CDR3 reads CASSQGQGYNYGYTF. CDR3 nucleotides: TGCGCCAGCAGCCAAGGACAGGGCTACAACTATGGCTACACCTTC.

This clonotype showed up many times. The chain is built from TRBV20-1 and TRBJ1-6, with unresolved D. This CDR3 region has 17 residues. V shed 0 bases and J shed 0 bases, with 12 bases lying between them. Germline-derived CDR1 and CDR2 are DFQATT and SNEGSKA (reference sequence). The CDR3 bases are TGCAGTGCTAGAGATTCGGGGTTCAGCTCCTATAATTCACCCCTCCACTTT. Its protein is CSARDSGFSSYNSPLHF.

The V call is TRBV13, the J call TRBJ2-3; 9 bases line up with TRBD2. The V gene end was trimmed by 0 bases and the J gene end by 2 bases; junction bases not matched to a gene: 6. CDR1 and CDR2 (germline): PRHDT, FYEKMQ (reference sequence). The CDR3 is 17 residues long. For the CDR3, the DNA is TGTGCCAGCAGCTTAGGTGTCAGCGGGGGGCTCACAGATACGCAGTATTTT. It is translated as CASSLGVSGGLTDTQYF.

This clonotype was detected many times. CDR3 protein: CASSFGQESSNTEAFF. The DNA for the CDR3 is TGTGCCAGCAGTTTCGGACAGGAAAGTTCGAACACTGAAGCTTTCTTT. The chain combines TRBV12-3 or TRBV12-4 with TRBJ1-1, with 7 bases lining up with TRBD1. Trimming at V came to 3 bases and at J to 1 base, leaving 8 bases not matched to a gene. This CDR3 has 16 amino acids.

This clonotype was counted between two and nine times. The V and J genes are TRBV2 and TRBJ1-5; TRBD1 aligns across 10 bases. This CDR3 is 16 amino acids long. Germline V gene lookup returns CDR1 SNHLY and CDR2 FYNNEI. Germline trimming cut 7 bases from V and 0 bases from J; bases unmatched to any gene: 6. The CDR3 region has the DNA TGTGCCAGCAATTGGGACAGGGGAAATAGCAATCAGCCCCAGCATTTT. Translated, it gives CASNWDRGNSNQPQHF.

CDR3: CASSPDRTMGYGYTF. The CDR3 nucleotides are TGTGCCAGCAGCCCCGACAGGACAATGGGATATGGCTACACCTTC. This chain connects TRBV12-3 or TRBV12-4 to TRBJ1-2, with D tentatively TRBD1 (6 bases). The CDR3 consists of 15 residues. The germline V and J ends were trimmed by 6 bases and 5 bases, with 19 bases remaining between them.

The chain recombines TRBV2 with TRBJ2-7, with unresolved D. V was cut by 5 bases and J by 5 bases, with 1 base left in between. Germline V gene sequence: CDR1 SNHLY, CDR2 FYNNEI. The length of the CDR3 is 9 residues. CDR3 nucleotide sequence: TGTGCCAGCAGTAACGAGCAGTACTTC. It translates to CASSNEQYF.

This clonotype was detected only a few times. This chain links TRBV4-1 with TRBJ2-7; 8 bases align to TRBD1. This CDR3 contains 15 residues. Germline V gene lookup returns CDR1 MGHRA and CDR2 YSYEKL. The V and J ends lost 0 bases and 4 bases, in that order; junction bases with no gene match: 5. The CDR3 DNA sequence: TGCGCCAGCAGCCAAGAAACCAGGGGGCTGTACGAGCAGTACTTC. Protein product: CASSQETRGLYEQYF.

The chain recombines TRBV3-1 with TRBJ1-1; D is ambiguous. CDR3 size: 13 residues. The germline gives CDR1 LGHDT, CDR2 YNNKEL (reference sequence). V was clipped by 4 bases and J by 1 base, with 7 bases between them. This chain's CDR3 is CASSPFGNTEAFF. DNA of the CDR3: TGTGCCAGCAGCCCCTTCGGGAACACTGAAGCTTTCTTT.

V gene TRBV12-3 or TRBV12-4 combines with J gene TRBJ2-3; no reliable D call. CDR3 length: 17 residues. The V end lost 6 bases, the J end lost 3 bases, and 22 bases lay between the germline ends. DNA for the CDR3: TGTGCCAGCAGCTATACCCCTCCGCGGCGAAGGACAGATACGCAGTATTTT. Translating gives CASSYTPPRRRTDTQYF.

This chain links TRBV11-2 with TRBJ2-3; TRBD2 might be the D (7 bases). CDR1 is SGHAT and CDR2 is FQNNGV in the germline V gene. The V gene lost 4 bases and the J gene lost 5 bases, with 16 bases spanning the gap. The CDR3 totals 15 residues. The chain's CDR3 is CASSSLAGAIDTQYF. The CDR3 bases are TGTGCCAGCAGCTCCCTGGCGGGGGCTATAGATACGCAGTATTTT.

This clonotype appeared a few times. This sequence joins TRBV24-1 and TRBJ2-1; 8 positions agree with TRBD1. Per germline, CDR1 KGHDR and CDR2 SFDVKD. The junction had 1 base not matched to a gene; V was cut back by 1 base and J by 6 bases. The CDR3 loop spans 14 amino acids. CDR3 nucleotides: TGTGCCACCAGTGATTTCACAGGGGGCAATGAGCAGTTCTTC. Its translation: CATSDFTGGNEQFF.

The chain uses TRBV6-6 and TRBJ1-5; 7 positions match TRBD1. The CDR3 runs 16 residues. Germline assignment: CDR1 MNHNY and CDR2 SVGAGI (reference sequence). Trimming at V came to 7 bases and at J to 0 bases, leaving 9 bases not matched to a gene. In DNA form, the CDR3 reads TGTGCCAGCAATCTCGGGACAGCTTATAGCAATCAGCCCCAGCATTTT. Translation: CASNLGTAYSNQPQHF.

This clonotype was picked up many times. CDR3 coding DNA: TGTGCCAGCAGCACCGTGTTCGGGGAGCTGTTTTTT. Protein sequence: CASSTVFGELFF. The V gene is TRBV5-4, the J gene TRBJ2-2; D call uncertain. V shed 4 bases and J shed 7 bases, with 8 bases lying between them. The length of the CDR3 is 12 residues. From germline, CDR1 is SGHNT and CDR2 YYREEE (reference sequence).

J is TRBJ2-3 and V is TRBV27; TRBD1 or TRBD2 may be the D gene (5 bases each). Looked up from germline, CDR1 is MNHEY and CDR2 is SMNVEV (reference sequence). This CDR3 has 15 residues. V lost 5 bases and J lost 1, with 13 bases in between. CDR3 amino acids: CASSPYLGGTDTQYF. CDR3 DNA sequence: TGTGCCAGCAGTCCCTATTTGGGGGGCACAGATACGCAGTATTTT.

The chain recombines TRBV12-3 or TRBV12-4 with TRBJ2-1, with D possibly matching TRBD2 (5 bases). V was cut by 7 bases and J by 7 bases, with 14 bases left in between. The CDR3 sequence is 13 residues long. CDR3 coding DNA: TGTGCCAGCACCTCGGGATGGGAGAATGAGCAGTTCTTC. Translating it yields CASTSGWENEQFF.

This clonotype was seen more than once but under ten times. The chain recombines TRBV7-2 with TRBJ2-7, with unresolved D. CDR3 length equals 13 residues. Germline lookup yields CDR1 SGHTA and CDR2 FQGNSA. V was cut by 1 base and J by 2 bases, with 6 bases left in between. The CDR3 DNA is TGTGCCAGCAGCTTAGAGGGTCCCTACGAGCAGTACTTC. Protein sequence: CASSLEGPYEQYF.

This clonotype showed up many times. The chain carries TRBV7-6 and TRBJ2-2; perhaps TRBD2 as D (6 bases). The CDR3 contains 13 residues. Germline loops: CDR1 SGHVS, CDR2 FNYEAQ. Trimming stripped 5 bases from V and 6 bases from J, with 10 bases between. DNA of the CDR3: TGTGCCAGCAGCGTCGGGGAGGCCGGGGAGCTGTTTTTT. It specifies CASSVGEAGELFF.

In its sample, this clonotype was seen a few times. The genes are TRBV20-1 and TRBJ2-1; TRBD1 agrees at 7 bases. The CDR3 covers 14 residues. Trimming took 1 base from V and 8 from J; bases not matched to a gene: 8. Per the germline V gene, CDR1 is DFQATT and CDR2 is SNEGSKA (reference sequence). The CDR3 reads CSARAWDRGYEQFF. DNA of the CDR3: TGCAGTGCTAGAGCTTGGGACAGAGGCTATGAGCAGTTCTTC.

In the case of this clonotype: A much bigger clone sits one base away, suggesting this may be a read error. The J gene is TRBJ1-2, the V gene TRBV7-1; TRBD1 might be the D (5 bases). TRBV7-1 falls under the ORF class, with uncertain function. V lost 7 bases and J lost 3, with 24 bases in between. The length of the CDR3 is 17 residues. The CDR3 bases are TGTGCCAGCACCGATTTTACAAGGGGATTTAAGGACTATGGCTACACCTTC. This gives the protein CASTDFTRGFKDYGYTF.

On this clonotype itself: This sequence may be a read error, since a much larger clone differs from it by one base. The J gene is TRBJ2-1, the V gene TRBV12-3 or TRBV12-4, with 13 bases matching TRBD2. Unmatched junction bases numbered 7, after V lost 1 base and J lost 4 bases. The CDR3 sequence is 18 residues long. The CDR3 sequence: CASSLGGTSGESYNEQFF. Written as DNA, the CDR3 is TGTGCCAGCAGTTTAGGAGGGACTAGCGGGGAAAGTTACAATGAGCAGTTCTTC.